These 15 T cell receptor beta chains originate from one sample sequenced in a study of T-cell reconstitution after alpha-beta-depleted transplantation in children. Unique molecular identifiers featured in how the TCRbeta library was prepared. TCRdb re-called the PCR reads with MiXCR, one entry per CDR3 protein. Of 55,000 to 65,000 distinct CDR3 sequences in the sample, approximately 46% were seen once. The source was PBMCs, mostly from graft donor cells, collected 360 days after TCRalphabeta/CD19-depleted stem cell transplant. These receptors came from a male patient between 10 and 17 years old who had a stem cell transplant for acute lymphoblastic leukemia, so the T cells may come from the graft donor.

A few counts support this clonotype. V gene TRBV20-1 combines with J gene TRBJ2-1; TRBD1 agrees at 7 bases. V was pared by 3 bases and J by 0 bases, with 5 bases of the junction left unmatched. CDR3 length: 15 residues. Germline V CDR1 and CDR2: DFQATT, SNEGSKA (reference sequence). The CDR3 reads CSASRQGSSYNEQFF. The CDR3 coding sequence is TGCAGTGCTAGCCGACAGGGTAGCTCCTACAATGAGCAGTTCTTC.

The chain's CDR3 is CASSWFGTDPTDTQYF. The CDR3 DNA reads as TGTGCCAGCAGTTGGTTCGGGACAGACCCCACAGATACGCAGTATTTT. The V call is TRBV27, the J call TRBJ2-3; 7 nucleotides agree with TRBD1. After removal of 4 bases from V and 2 bases from J, the junction contained 9 bases not matched to a gene. Germline values: CDR1 MNHEY, CDR2 SMNVEV (reference sequence). The CDR3 is 16 residues long.

CDR3 sequence: CASAWGSSYNEQFF. The CDR3 nucleotides are TGTGCCAGCGCCTGGGGTAGCTCCTACAATGAGCAGTTCTTC. The V call is TRBV12-3 or TRBV12-4, the J call TRBJ2-1; D unresolved. V lost 8 bases to trimming and J lost 0 bases, with 11 bases between them. CDR3 size: 14 residues.

The chain couples TRBV5-6 to TRBJ2-5; 9 bases agree with TRBD1. CDR1 and CDR2 from the germline V gene are SGHDT and YYEEEE. This CDR3 is 15 amino acids long. Trimming cost V 4 bases and J 4 bases; bases outside gene matches: 8. As DNA, the CDR3 is TGTGCCAGCAGCCCCAGGACAGGGGAGGGAGAGACCCAGTACTTC. It is translated as CASSPRTGEGETQYF.

The V and J genes are TRBV29-1 and TRBJ2-2; D is unclear. Germline loops: CDR1 SQVTM, CDR2 ANQGSEA. This CDR3 is 12 amino acids long. Trimming took 2 bases from V and 4 from J, leaving 5 bases between them. CDR3 nucleotides: TGCAGCGTTGAATGGGGCACCGGGGAGCTGTTTTTT. Translated, it gives CSVEWGTGELFF.

The chain uses TRBV20-1 and TRBJ2-1; no reliable D call. The V gene lost 3 bases and the J gene lost 0 bases, with 6 bases spanning the gap. The CDR3 contains 13 residues. Germline CDR1 DFQATT, CDR2 SNEGSKA (reference sequence). The CDR3 loop reads CSASTASYNEQFF. The CDR3 DNA reads TGCAGTGCTAGCACAGCCTCCTACAATGAGCAGTTCTTC.

This clonotype showed up just a few times. This rearrangement joins TRBV12-3 or TRBV12-4 to TRBJ1-1, with TRBD1 matching 10 bases. V trimming: 6 bases; J trimming: 5 bases; junction bases outside the gene matches: 6. The CDR3 is made up of 14 amino acids. This CDR3 reads CASRRQGAGTEAFF. DNA for the CDR3: TGTGCCAGCAGGAGACAGGGGGCTGGGACTGAAGCTTTCTTT.

The chain recombines TRBV27 with TRBJ2-1; D remains unclear. Per the germline V gene, CDR1 is MNHEY and CDR2 is SMNVEV (reference sequence). The germline V and J ends were trimmed by 4 bases and 7 bases, with 11 bases remaining between them. This CDR3 has 13 residues. As DNA, the CDR3 is TGTGCCAGCAGTTGGGCGGAAGGGAATGAGCAGTTCTTC. Translated, it gives CASSWAEGNEQFF.

This chain links TRBV2 with TRBJ2-7, with 9 positions matching TRBD2. V trimming: 6 bases; J trimming: 4 bases; junction bases outside the gene matches: 4. Germline V CDR1 and CDR2: SNHLY, FYNNEI. The CDR3 has 13 amino acids. DNA of the CDR3: TGTGCCAGCAGCAGGCGGGAGGGTTACGAGCAGTACTTC. Its protein product is CASSRREGYEQYF.

This chain uses TRBV5-1 with TRBJ2-7; TRBD1 matches 7 bases. Germline CDR1 and CDR2: SGHRS and YFSETQ. CDR3 length equals 13 residues. With V trimmed by 5 bases and J by 5 bases, 7 bases remained unmatched. The CDR3 DNA reads as TGCGCCAGCAGATCCCAGGGGGTCCACGAGCAGTACTTC. It is translated as CASRSQGVHEQYF.

This rearrangement joins TRBV5-6 to TRBJ1-1, with D tentatively TRBD1 (6 bases). With 0 bases removed from V and 10 bases from J, the gap between germline ends came to 19 bases. This CDR3 is built from 15 residues. Germline assignment: CDR1 SGHDT and CDR2 YYEEEE. The CDR3 reads CASSLGGQLAGGAFF. DNA for the CDR3: TGTGCCAGCAGCTTGGGGGGGCAGTTGGCAGGAGGAGCTTTCTTT.

V gene TRBV11-2 combines with J gene TRBJ2-5; D is unresolved. The CDR3 runs to 13 residues. CDR1 and CDR2 (germline): SGHAT, FQNNGV. V gave up 4 bases and J gave up 3 bases, with 9 bases separating them. The CDR3: CASSSPMEETQYF. CDR3 nucleotide sequence: TGTGCCAGCAGCTCGCCTATGGAAGAGACCCAGTACTTC.

The chain recombines TRBV14 with TRBJ1-3; unclear D gene. Germline V lookup: CDR1 SGHDN, CDR2 FVKESK. The V gene lost 1 base and the J gene lost 8 bases, with 6 bases spanning the gap. The CDR3 covers 12 residues. The CDR3 DNA reads TGTGCCAGCAGCCAAGCTGTAGACACCATATATTTT. Encoded protein: CASSQAVDTIYF.

This clonotype was detected a few times. The V gene is TRBV29-1, the J gene TRBJ2-7, with TRBD2 matching over 9 bases. Germline CDR1 SQVTM, CDR2 ANQGSEA. CDR3 length: 15 residues. Trimming took 4 bases from V and 2 from J; bases not matched to a gene: 9. Written as DNA, the CDR3 is TGCAGCGTTGTGCGGGGGGCTAGCGGGGCCTACGAGCAGTACTTC. It specifies CSVVRGASGAYEQYF.

V gene TRBV6-2 or TRBV6-3 combines with J gene TRBJ2-2; no reliable D call. CDR3 length: 14 amino acids. Germline V CDR1 and CDR2: MNHEY, SVGEGT. V lost 5 bases to trimming and J lost 4 bases, with 11 bases between them. This CDR3 reads CASSVLAITGELFF. The DNA of the CDR3 is TGTGCCAGCAGTGTCTTAGCTATCACCGGGGAGCTGTTTTTT.